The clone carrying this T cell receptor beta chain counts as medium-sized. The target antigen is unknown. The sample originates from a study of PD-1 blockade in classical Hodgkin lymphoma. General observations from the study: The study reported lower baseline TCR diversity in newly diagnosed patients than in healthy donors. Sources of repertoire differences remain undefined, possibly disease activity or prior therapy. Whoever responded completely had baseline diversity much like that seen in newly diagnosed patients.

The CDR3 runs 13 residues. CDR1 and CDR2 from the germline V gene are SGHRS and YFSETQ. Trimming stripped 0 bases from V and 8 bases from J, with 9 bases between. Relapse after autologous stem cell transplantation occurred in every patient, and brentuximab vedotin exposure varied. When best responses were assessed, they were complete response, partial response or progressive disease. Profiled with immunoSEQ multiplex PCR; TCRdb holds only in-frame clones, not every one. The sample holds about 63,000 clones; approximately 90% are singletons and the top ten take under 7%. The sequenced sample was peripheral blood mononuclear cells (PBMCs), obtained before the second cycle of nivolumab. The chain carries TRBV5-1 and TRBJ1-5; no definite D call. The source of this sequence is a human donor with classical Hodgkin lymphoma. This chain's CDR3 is CASSLGGREPQHF. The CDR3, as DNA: TGCGCCAGCAGCTTGGGAGGGCGGGAGCCCCAGCATTTT.